A selection of T cell receptor beta chains follows, all from one sample in a study of PD-1 blockade in mismatch repair-deficient tumors. Sequenced by immunoSEQ multiplex PCR; TCRdb stores in-frame clones only, minus some. The table shows some 84,000 clones, with 81% occurring only once. Source: peripheral blood, taken 12 weeks after starting pembrolizumab. These receptors were obtained from an adult with mismatch repair-deficient cancer. The CDR3 runs from the conserved cysteine through the conserved F or W. D genes are given only for firm matches. Clone size appears in some rows only: once, few, many, or a class for an expanded clone.

>TRBD1|TRBJ1-3|TRBV5-1|NA
CASSLGQGLGNTIYF
TGCGCCAGCAGCTTGGGACAGGGGCTTGGAAACACCATATATTTT
>NA|TRBJ1-2|TRBV27|NA
CASSLSVARVGGYTF
TGTGCCAGCAGTTTATCGGTGGCCAGGGTCGGTGGCTACACCTTC
>NA|TRBJ1-2|TRBV15|NA
CATSRGRQENGYTF
TGTGCCACCAGCAGAGGCCGTCAAGAGAATGGCTACACCTTC
>NA|TRBJ2-6|TRBV10-3|once
CAISGASVDSGANVLTF
TGTGCCATCAGTGGGGCTAGCGTTGACTCTGGGGCCAACGTCCTGACTTTC
>TRBD2|TRBJ2-7|TRBV7-2|NA
CASSSQRDYRYEQYF
TGTGCCAGCAGCTCACAGAGGGACTACCGCTACGAGCAGTACTTC
>NA|TRBJ1-2|TRBV9|few
CASRASYGYTF
TGTGCCAGCAGAGCAAGTTATGGCTACACCTTC
>NA|TRBJ2-1|TRBV7-2|many
CASTPGSYNEQFF
TGTGCCAGCACCCCCGGCTCCTACAATGAGCAGTTCTTC
>TRBD1|TRBJ2-7|TRBV7-9|NA
CASSFNQGAYEQYF
TGTGCCAGCAGCTTTAACCAGGGGGCCTACGAGCAGTACTTC
>NA|TRBJ2-2|TRBV5-4|NA
CASSFQGRHGELFF
TGTGCCAGCAGCTTCCAGGGCCGGCACGGGGAGCTGTTTTTT
>TRBD1|TRBJ1-4|TRBV10-2|NA
CASRPAGQSNEKLFF
TGCGCCAGCAGACCTGCGGGACAGAGTAATGAAAAACTGTTTTTT
>NA|TRBJ1-1|TRBV11-2|NA
CASSFAPGAEAFF
TGTGCCAGCAGCTTTGCCCCGGGGGCTGAAGCTTTCTTT
>TRBD1|TRBJ1-1|TRBV6-1|NA
CASSRDRDTEAFF
TGTGCCAGCTCTAGAGACAGGGACACTGAAGCTTTCTTT
>TRBD2|TRBJ2-1|TRBV18|NA
CASSNTDQVGTSFDEQFF
TGTGCCAGCTCAAACACAGACCAAGTCGGGACTAGTTTCGATGAGCAGTTCTTC
>TRBD2|TRBJ2-1|TRBV19|NA
CASSPLGTSGEVEFF
TGTGCCAGTAGTCCCCTCGGGACTAGCGGTGAAGTGGAGTTCTTC
>NA|TRBJ2-7|TRBV5-6|NA
CASSFAGSSYEQYF
TGTGCCAGCAGCTTCGCAGGGAGCTCCTACGAGCAGTACTTC
>NA|TRBJ1-1|TRBV11-2|NA
CASSPTVTTEAFF
TGTGCCAGCAGCCCCACAGTTACCACTGAAGCTTTCTTT
>TRBD1|TRBJ2-7|TRBV27|NA
CASCEAGTGVHEQYF
TGTGCCAGCTGTGAAGCCGGGACAGGGGTCCACGAGCAGTACTTC
>NA|TRBJ2-1|TRBV7-2|NA
CASSGSGVAAYNEQFF
TGTGCCAGCAGCGGAAGTGGGGTCGCTGCCTACAATGAGCAGTTCTTC
>TRBD2|TRBJ2-1|TRBV19|NA
CASRGNGRAWNEQFF
TGTGCCAGTAGGGGCAACGGGAGGGCCTGGAATGAGCAGTTCTTC
>NA|TRBJ2-3|TRBV5-6|NA
CASSLGSDTQYF
TGTGCCAGCAGCTTGGGGTCAGATACGCAGTATTTT
>NA|TRBJ2-1|TRBV6-4|NA
CASSEGPSSYNEQFF
TGTGCCAGCAGTGAGGGTCCGAGCTCCTACAATGAGCAGTTCTTC
>NA|TRBJ2-5|TRBV5-1|NA
CASSLVGETQYF
TGCGCCAGCAGCTTGGTAGGGGAGACCCAGTACTTC
>NA|TRBJ2-1|TRBV7-2|NA
CASSLAGQANEQFF
TGTGCCAGCAGCTTAGCGGGGCAGGCCAATGAGCAGTTCTTC
>NA|TRBJ1-1|TRBV28|NA
CASSQDRPMNTEAFF
TGTGCCAGCAGTCAGGACAGACCTATGAACACTGAAGCTTTCTTT
>NA|TRBJ2-7|TRBV7-2|NA
CASSSNRNLHEQYF
TGTGCCAGCAGCTCTAACAGGAACCTCCACGAGCAGTACTTC
>TRBD2|TRBJ2-7|TRBV7-6|NA
CASSPRAGAIPYEQYF
TGTGCCAGCAGCCCGAGGGCGGGAGCTATCCCCTACGAGCAGTACTTC
>NA|TRBJ2-1|TRBV2|NA
CASSEDRNEQFF
TGTGCCAGCAGTGAAGATCGGAATGAGCAGTTCTTC
>TRBD1|TRBJ1-2|TRBV6-5|NA
CASRGTGDPNYGYTF
TGTGCCAGCAGGGGGACAGGAGATCCTAACTATGGCTACACCTTC
>NA|TRBJ2-7|TRBV10-1|NA
CASSDFTGTYEQYF
TGCGCCAGCAGTGATTTTACGGGAACCTACGAGCAGTACTTC
>NA|TRBJ2-7|TRBV29-1|NA
CSVRKGQYEQYF
TGCAGCGTTCGTAAGGGTCAATACGAGCAGTACTTC
>NA|TRBJ1-3|TRBV9|NA
CASSVEPVGGDTIYF
TGTGCCAGCAGCGTAGAGCCGGTGGGGGGGGACACCATATATTTT
>NA|TRBJ2-5|TRBV7-8|NA
CASSLGRAETQYF
TGTGCCAGCAGCTTAGGAAGGGCAGAGACCCAGTACTTC
>NA|TRBJ2-7|TRBV28|NA
CASSQGRWDEQYF
TGTGCCAGCAGTCAGGGAAGGTGGGACGAGCAGTACTTC
>NA|TRBJ2-1|TRBV27|once
CASSLGQGNRNEQFF
TGTGCCAGCAGTTTAGGTCAGGGGAATCGGAATGAGCAGTTCTTC
>NA|TRBJ2-1|TRBV7-2|NA
CASSLHGDNEQFF
TGTGCCAGCAGCTTACACGGGGACAATGAGCAGTTCTTC
>TRBD2|TRBJ2-1|TRBV7-2|NA
CASSLASGTIEGEQFF
TGTGCCAGCAGCTTAGCGTCCGGGACTATAGAGGGTGAGCAGTTCTTC
>NA|TRBJ1-2|TRBV6-5|NA
CASSPGGGGTLSYTF
TGTGCCAGCAGCCCCGGTGGTGGGGGCACCCTAAGCTACACCTTC
>NA|TRBJ1-4|TRBV19|once
CAGKGEGEKLFF
TGTGCCGGAAAGGGGGAAGGTGAAAAACTGTTTTTT
>NA|TRBJ1-4|TRBV7-2|few
CASSRRGDTTNEKLFF
TGTGCCAGCAGCCGGAGGGGGGATACGACTAATGAAAAACTGTTTTTT
>NA|TRBJ2-5|TRBV12-2|NA
CASRVGAGETQYF
TGTGCAAGTCGCGTCGGAGCGGGGGAGACCCAGTACTTC
>TRBD1|TRBJ2-5|TRBV9|NA
CASSPWTGGAETQYF
TGTGCCAGCAGCCCCTGGACAGGGGGCGCAGAGACCCAGTACTTC
>TRBD1|TRBJ2-5|TRBV10-3|NA
CAISGTGFQETQYF
TGTGCCATCAGCGGGACAGGGTTTCAAGAGACCCAGTACTTC
>TRBD2|TRBJ2-1|TRBV13|few
CASSPSPRLAGGAYNEQFF
TGTGCCAGCAGCCCCAGCCCCAGACTAGCGGGAGGGGCTTACAATGAGCAGTTCTTC
>NA|TRBJ2-1|TRBV5-1|NA
CASSLEIGRTTYNEQFF
TGCGCCAGCAGCTTGGAGATTGGGCGGACGACCTACAATGAGCAGTTCTTC
>NA|TRBJ1-2|TRBV29-1|NA
CSVRGGLPNYGYTF
TGCAGCGTCCGAGGTGGGTTACCCAACTATGGCTACACCTTC
>NA|TRBJ1-2|TRBV11-2|NA
CASSPAGGRVYGYTF
TGTGCCAGCAGCCCGGCGGGGGGGCGCGTCTATGGCTACACCTTC
>NA|TRBJ1-5|TRBV19|NA
CASSKTGGNQPQHF
TGTGCCAGTAGTAAGACGGGGGGCAATCAGCCCCAGCATTTT
>NA|TRBJ1-5|TRBV27|NA
CASSFSSLEGNQPQHF
TGTGCCAGCAGTTTCTCATCCCTAGAGGGCAATCAGCCCCAGCATTTT
>TRBD2|TRBJ2-1|TRBV4-1|NA
CASSQARLAGDNEQFF
TGCGCCAGCAGCCAAGCCCGGCTAGCGGGAGACAATGAGCAGTTCTTC
>TRBD2|TRBJ2-1|TRBV11-3|NA
CASSLPLREDEQFF
TGTGCCAGCAGCTTGCCCCTACGGGAGGATGAGCAGTTCTTC
>NA|TRBJ2-1|TRBV7-2|NA
CASSLYAGNDEQFF
TGTGCCAGCAGCTTATATGCCGGGAACGATGAGCAGTTCTTC
>TRBD1|TRBJ2-3|TRBV5-4|NA
CASSLAPGQGADTQYF
TGTGCCAGCAGCTTGGCCCCGGGACAGGGGGCAGATACGCAGTATTTT
>NA|TRBJ2-3|TRBV19|NA
CASSVGQGPDTQYF
TGTGCCAGTAGTGTGGGACAAGGCCCAGATACGCAGTATTTT
>NA|TRBJ2-2|TRBV5-5|NA
CASSSGTGTGELFF
TGTGCCAGCAGCTCTGGGACGGGCACCGGGGAGCTGTTTTTT
>NA|TRBJ1-1|TRBV14|NA
CASSQAGGLGAEAFF
TGTGCCAGCAGCCAAGCTGGGGGTCTCGGCGCTGAAGCTTTCTTT
>NA|TRBJ2-2|TRBV27|NA
CASSTSWVTNTGELFF
TGTGCCAGCAGTACTAGCTGGGTAACCAACACCGGGGAGCTGTTTTTT
>NA|TRBJ1-4|TRBV5-1|NA
CASSLTPPGGTNEKLFF
TGCGCCAGCAGCTTGACTCCCCCTGGGGGTACTAATGAAAAACTGTTTTTT